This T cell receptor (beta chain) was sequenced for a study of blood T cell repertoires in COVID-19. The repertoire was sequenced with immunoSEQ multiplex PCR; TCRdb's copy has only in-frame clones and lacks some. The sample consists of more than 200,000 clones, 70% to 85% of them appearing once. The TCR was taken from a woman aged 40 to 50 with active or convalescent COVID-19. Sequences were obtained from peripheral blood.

The CDR3: CASSPWTSGGRSSYNEQFF. CDR3 nucleotides: TGTGCCAGCTCACCCTGGACTAGCGGGGGCCGAAGCTCCTACAATGAGCAGTTCTTC. The chain combines TRBV18 with TRBJ2-1, with 13 bases identical to TRBD2. The length of the CDR3 is 19 residues. Unmatched junction bases numbered 8, after V lost 3 bases and J lost 0 bases. Germline CDR1 KGHSH, CDR2 LQKENI. Variable domain in full (rest from reference TRBV18 and TRBJ2-1): NAGVMQNPRHLVRRRGQEARLRCSPMKGHSHVYWYRQLPEEGLKFMVYLQKENIIDESGMPKERFSAEFPKEGPSILRIQQVVRGDSAAYFCASSPWTSGGRSSYNEQFFGPGTRLTVL.